This T cell receptor (beta chain) originates from a study of blood T cells in healthy people across ages. Sample-barcoded 5' priming and a J-beta primer mix drove a second PCR of about 6 to 12 cycles. Every cDNA was tagged by a template-switch adaptor with 12 random nucleotides. Using its own MiXCR run on the 5' RACE reads, TCRdb lists one record per CDR3 protein. The sample lists about 1,600,000 distinct CDR3 sequences; 40% to 50% were seen once. Study results and caveats: With unsorted PBMCs, a conclusive comparison of naive versus antigen-experienced cells was not possible. A strong correlation was found between TCR beta diversity and the percentage of naive T cells.

Total RNA, at least 5.5 micrograms per sample, was extracted from PBMCs. Germline CDR1 and CDR2: DFQATT and SNEGSKA (reference sequence). V lost 2 bases, J lost 5 bases, and 9 bases stayed unmatched. CDR3 length: 16 amino acids. This clonotype was seen a handful of times. The antigen remains undetermined. This TCR derives from a woman under 30 in good health. The chain uses TRBV20-1 and TRBJ2-1, with 10 positions matching TRBD2. Sequenced input: blood. CDR3 nucleotide sequence: TGCAGTGCTAGAAAAGCAGCTAGCGGGAGAGACAATGAGCAGTTCTTC. It translates to CSARKAASGRDNEQFF.